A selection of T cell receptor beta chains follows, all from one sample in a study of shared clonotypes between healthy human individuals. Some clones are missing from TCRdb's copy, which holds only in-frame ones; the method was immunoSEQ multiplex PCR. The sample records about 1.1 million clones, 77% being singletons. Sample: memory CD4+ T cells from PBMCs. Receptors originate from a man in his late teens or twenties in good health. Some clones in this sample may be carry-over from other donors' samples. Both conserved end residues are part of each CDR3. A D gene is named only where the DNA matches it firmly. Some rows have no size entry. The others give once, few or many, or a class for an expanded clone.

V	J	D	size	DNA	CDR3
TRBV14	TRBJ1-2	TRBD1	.	TGTGCCAGCAGCCAACAGCACAGGGGGAGTTTTGGCTACACCTTC	CASSQQHRGSFGYTF
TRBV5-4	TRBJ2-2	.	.	TGTGCCAGCAGCTTGGGGTGGACGAACACCGGGGAGCTGTTTTTT	CASSLGWTNTGELFF
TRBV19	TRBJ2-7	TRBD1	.	TGTGCCAGTAGTATCGACAGGGAAAGGGTCTTGGAGCAGTACTTC	CASSIDRERVLEQYF
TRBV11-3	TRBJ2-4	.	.	TGTGCCAGCAGCTTCAGTCACTCAAACATTCAGTACTTC	CASSFSHSNIQYF
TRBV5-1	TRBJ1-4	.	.	TGCGCCAGCAGCTCCGGGACACCTAGAGAAAAACTGTTTTTT	CASSSGTPREKLFF
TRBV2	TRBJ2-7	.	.	TGTGCCAGCAGGGACCGCCGCTACGAGCAGTACTTC	CASRDRRYEQYF
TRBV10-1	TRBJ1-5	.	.	TGCGCCAGCAGTGACCCCCGGGTACGGAGTCTGTGTCAGCCCCAGCATTTT	CASSDPRVRSLCQPQHF
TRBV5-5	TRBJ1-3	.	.	TGTGCCAGCAGCTTGAGGACAACGAGCTCTGGAAACACCATATATTTT	CASSLRTTSSGNTIYF
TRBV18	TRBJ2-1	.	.	TGTGCCAGCTCACCACGGTCAGGGGTCAGCTCCTACAATGAGCAGTTCTTC	CASSPRSGVSSYNEQFF
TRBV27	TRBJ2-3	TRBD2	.	TGTGCCAGCAGTTTACGGGGGACTAGCTTGGCAGATACGCAGTATTTT	CASSLRGTSLADTQYF
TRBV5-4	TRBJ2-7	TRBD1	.	TGTGCCAGCAGCCCGTGGACAGGGACCCCCTACGAGCAGTACTTC	CASSPWTGTPYEQYF
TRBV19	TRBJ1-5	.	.	TGTGCCAGTAACCCACCTGGGAGGGGGTATAGCAATCAGCCCCAGCATTTT	CASNPPGRGYSNQPQHF
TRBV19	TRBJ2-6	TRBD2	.	TGTGCCAGTAGTATCCACGCGGGGGGAACTGGGGCCAACGTCCTGACTTTC	CASSIHAGGTGANVLTF
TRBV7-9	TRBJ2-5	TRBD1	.	TGTGCCAGCAGCTTCAGGGCAGGGGGCCAAGAGACCCAGTACTTC	CASSFRAGGQETQYF
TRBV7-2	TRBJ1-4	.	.	TGTGCCAGCAGCCCCAGAAGAACTAATGAAAAACTGTTTTTT	CASSPRRTNEKLFF
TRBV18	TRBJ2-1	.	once	TGTGCCAGCTCACCACCCCCTGCGGGATCATACAATGAGCAGTTCTTC	CASSPPPAGSYNEQFF
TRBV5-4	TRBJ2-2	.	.	TGTGCCAGCAGCAAAGAGGCCGGGACAAACACCGGGGAGCTGTTTTTT	CASSKEAGTNTGELFF
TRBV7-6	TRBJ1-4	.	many	TGTGCCAGCAGCTTAAGGCAGGGAACTAATGAAAAACTGTTTTTT	CASSLRQGTNEKLFF
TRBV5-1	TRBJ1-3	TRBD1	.	TGCGCCAGCAGCCCCTCGACAGGGAGCTCTGGAAACACCATATATTTT	CASSPSTGSSGNTIYF
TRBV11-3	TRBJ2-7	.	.	TGTGCCAGCAGCTTATCCGGGGGTCGCTACGAGCAGTACTTC	CASSLSGGRYEQYF
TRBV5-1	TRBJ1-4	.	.	TGCGCCAGCAGCTTGGCAGGAGGGGAAAAACTGTTTTTT	CASSLAGGEKLFF
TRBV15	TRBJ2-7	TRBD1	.	TGTGCCACCAGGACCGGGACAGAAGTAAAAGTCTCCTACGAGCAGTACTTC	CATRTGTEVKVSYEQYF
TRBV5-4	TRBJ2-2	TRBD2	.	TGTGCCAGCAGCACTGGACTAGCAACCGGGGAGCTGTTTTTT	CASSTGLATGELFF
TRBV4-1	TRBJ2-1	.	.	TGCGCCAGCAGCCAAGAGCGGAGGTTTGAGCAGTTCTTC	CASSQERRFEQFF
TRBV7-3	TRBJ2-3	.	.	TGTGCCAGCAGCTTTGGTTCAGGATCAGATACGCAGTATTTT	CASSFGSGSDTQYF
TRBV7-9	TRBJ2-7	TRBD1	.	TGTGCCAGCAGCTTAGATCCGGGACAGAACTACGAGCAGTACTTC	CASSLDPGQNYEQYF
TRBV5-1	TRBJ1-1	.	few	TGCGCCAGCAGTGGTCAAGTGAACACTGAAGCTTTCTTT	CASSGQVNTEAFF
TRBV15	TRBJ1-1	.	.	TGTGCCACCAGCCGTCTTGACACTGAAGCTTTCTTT	CATSRLDTEAFF
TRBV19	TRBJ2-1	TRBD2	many	TGTGCCAGTAGTATTCAAGGGACTAGCGGGACAAATGAGCAGTTCTTC	CASSIQGTSGTNEQFF
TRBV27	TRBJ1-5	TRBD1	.	TGTGCCAGCAGTAGCAGGGGGCACCAGCCCCAGCATTTT	CASSSRGHQPQHF
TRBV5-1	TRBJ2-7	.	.	TGCGCCAGCAGCCCCGGGGTAGCGGAGACCTACGAGCAGTACTTC	CASSPGVAETYEQYF
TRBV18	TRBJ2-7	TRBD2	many	TGTGCCAGCTCACCTAGCGGGGTATCCTACGAGCAGTACTTC	CASSPSGVSYEQYF
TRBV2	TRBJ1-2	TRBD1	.	TGTGCCAGCAGTGAAACTTACAGGGGGCTAGAAGGCTACACCTTC	CASSETYRGLEGYTF
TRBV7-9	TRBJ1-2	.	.	TGTGCCAGCAGCTTGGGCGGGGGCCGTTATGGCTACACCTTC	CASSLGGGRYGYTF
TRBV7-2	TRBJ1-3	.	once	TGTGCCAGCAGCTTCACGGGCTCTGGAAACACCATATATTTT	CASSFTGSGNTIYF
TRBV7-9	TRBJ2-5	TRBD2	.	TGTGCCAGCAGTCTCTTTAGCGGGAGTGGCGAGACCCAGTACTTC	CASSLFSGSGETQYF
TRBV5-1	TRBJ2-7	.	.	TGCGCCAGCAGCTTGGTGGACTACTCCTACGAGCAGTACTTC	CASSLVDYSYEQYF
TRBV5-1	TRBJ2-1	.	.	TGCGCCAGCAGCTTGAGGGGTATTGAGCAGTTCTTC	CASSLRGIEQFF
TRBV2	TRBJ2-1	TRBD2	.	TGTGCCAGCAGTGGGGTGACTAGCGGGAGTAGGTGGTCCTACAATGAGCAGTTCTTC	CASSGVTSGSRWSYNEQFF
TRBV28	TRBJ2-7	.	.	TGTGCCAGCAGTTTATCCAGGGTACAGCAGTACTTC	CASSLSRVQQYF
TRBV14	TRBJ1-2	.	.	TGTGCCAGCAGCCAAGATCCGGGTTCTAACTATGGCTACACCTTC	CASSQDPGSNYGYTF